This T cell receptor (beta chain) was recorded in a study of shared clonotypes between healthy human individuals. Across the study: Per donor, CD8 memory used one plate, CD8 naive used two, CD4 memory used three and CD4 naive used three. Findings of the study overall: Generally, naive subsets came out with larger estimated richness than memory subsets.

Germline V CDR1 and CDR2: SNHLY, FYNNEI. The CDR3 is 14 amino acids. The V and J ends lost 3 bases and 5 bases respectively, with 14 bases between them. Authors' data handling: There were no quality scores in the junction-only immunoSEQ sequences, so filtering differed. Only in-frame clones appear in the TCRdb table, and some are missing; sequencing was by immunoSEQ multiplex PCR. V, J and clone size are those of that table, while D and trimming were read from the DNA. In the table there are about 320,000 clones, roughly 84% of which are singletons. Concerning this clone itself: Antigen unknown.

This TCR was sampled from a man aged 18 to 29 in good health. Sequencing was performed on memory CD8+ T cells sorted from blood. Regarding subset: CD45RO+ cells pooled with CCR7-negative TemRA cells. The chain uses TRBV2 and TRBJ2-7, with a weak D call TRBD1 (6 bases). DNA for the CDR3: TGTGCCAGCAGTGACCAGGGGACGTTGAACGAGCAGTACTTC. This translates into CASSDQGTLNEQYF.